This T cell receptor beta chain was identified during a study of blood T cell repertoires in COVID-19 (dated by TCRdb to 2018 to 2021). For the study in its entirety: Collaborator samples came from the United States, Italy and Spain and covered acute and convalescent phases of COVID-19. The prospective study material was composed of cDNA or gDNA derived from T cells, B-cell-depleted T cells, or PBMCs. Samples came from the ongoing ImmuneRACE study (first 160 participants) plus 1,254 subjects from 6 global collaborators. The sample metadata nearly always contained a de-identified subject ID, COVID-19 status, age in years and sex. Deeply sampled blood TCRbeta repertoires from subjects exposed to, actively infected with, or recovered from COVID-19 were included in the dataset. Where HLA class I and class II types were available, the types were taken from metadata supplied by the sample provider, not from assay-based typing. The repertoires were released in a freely available public database intended as a resource for research on the immune response to SARS-CoV-2. The paper's findings and limits, for the study overall: The amount of clinical and demographic metadata varied by source and participant and was provided uncurated.

The immunoSEQ Assay, a bias-controlled multiplex PCR, was used to amplify TCRbeta CDR3 regions from genomic DNA. The paper's processing steps were these. The number of nucleated cells in each sample was estimated by amplification of reference gene primers within the assay. Sequence reads were collapsed and filtered to measure the absolute abundance of every unique TCRbeta CDR3 rearrangement. For each sample, productive Simpson clonality was calculated by taking the square root of Simpson's diversity index across productive rearrangements. Drawn from immuneACCESS, this table holds only the in-frame rearrangements with V and J called that TCRdb kept. Clones are partly lost; checked studies trace under half to an unresolved V gene and leave the rest unexplained. The DNA gave D and trimming, while V, J and clone size come from that table. For this sample there are around 450,000 clones; around 90% appear just once. In total, the top ten clones hold approximately 2% of the sample.

A remark on this clone: The clone's antigen remains unknown. No base quality information exists; no much larger clone differs at one position.

The CDR3 contains 16 residues, cysteine and phenylalanine counted. Solely the CDR3 DNA is kept, with 48 bases framed from the first base. The germline V and J ends show losses of 6 bases and 6 bases respectively, and no gene match explains 17 bases of the junction. The germline V gene yields SQVTM for CDR1 and ANQGSEA for CDR2. Participants in the prospective study were aged about 18 to 95 years, lived in 24 United States geographic areas, and enrolled through a virtual design. Cohort assignment in the prospective study relied on participant-reported clinical history from a screening survey and a study questionnaire. In the prospective study, mobile phlebotomists collected whole blood, serum and a nasopharyngeal or oropharyngeal swab from each participant. Prospective study participants could optionally give additional blood draws and questionnaires over an approximately two-month period. Blood samples from the prospective study were shipped frozen or at room temperature prior to DNA extraction.

The source is a woman younger than 30 with acute COVID-19. Sequences were obtained from PBMCs or T cells enriched from blood (not recorded which). The sequence links TRBV29-1 to TRBJ1-2; 9 middle bases align to TRBD1. The CDR3 here reads CSVRSGQGIGGDGYTF. The DNA sequence follows: TGCAGCGTACGATCGGGACAGGGTATTGGGGGTGATGGCTACACCTTC.